This T cell receptor beta chain was recorded in a study of identical twins' blood T cells. Each TCR cDNA library carried sample-specific barcodes on both ends. Each CDR3 protein gets one entry after TCRdb re-called the 5' RACE reads with MiXCR. The profile shows roughly 340,000 distinct CDR3 sequences, roughly 31% of them singletons. Germline CDR1 SGDLS, CDR2 YYNGEE. V was clipped by 3 bases and J by 7 bases, with 7 bases between them. The CDR3 spans 12 residues. The sequencing sample was made of PBMCs. The TCR comes from a woman aged 18 to 49 in good health. The chain employs TRBV9 and TRBJ2-2; D is perhaps TRBD1 (5 bases). The CDR3 loop is CASSGGGGELFF. CDR3 DNA sequence: TGTGCCAGCAGCGGGGGCGGCGGGGAGCTGTTTTTT.